The clone carrying this T cell receptor (beta chain) is a singleton in its sample. Its cognate antigen is unknown. Time point denoted: week 35, safety follow-up. A single vaccine dose contained 300 ug of mutant IDH1 20-mer peptide, and topical imiquimod was used with it. The data were produced by immunoSEQ multiplex PCR, yet TCRdb's version contains in-frame clones alone and is incomplete. The table has approximately 61,000 clones, more than 80% seen once. The source of the sample is a study of a mutant IDH1 vaccine in newly diagnosed glioma. CDR1 and CDR2 (germline): SGHNT, YENEEA. The length of the CDR3 is 16 residues. Trimming took 0 bases from V and 6 from J; bases not matched to a gene: 8.

This chain links TRBV11-3 with TRBJ2-1; TRBD1 matches at 7 bases. Specimen: PBMCs, collected from a glioma patient whose treatment included an IDH1 peptide vaccine. This TCR derives from a man aged 35 to 55 with glioma. For the CDR3, the DNA is TGTGCCAGCAGCTTAGATTGGACAGGCTCAGGCAATGAGCAGTTCTTC. Amino acids: CASSLDWTGSGNEQFF.